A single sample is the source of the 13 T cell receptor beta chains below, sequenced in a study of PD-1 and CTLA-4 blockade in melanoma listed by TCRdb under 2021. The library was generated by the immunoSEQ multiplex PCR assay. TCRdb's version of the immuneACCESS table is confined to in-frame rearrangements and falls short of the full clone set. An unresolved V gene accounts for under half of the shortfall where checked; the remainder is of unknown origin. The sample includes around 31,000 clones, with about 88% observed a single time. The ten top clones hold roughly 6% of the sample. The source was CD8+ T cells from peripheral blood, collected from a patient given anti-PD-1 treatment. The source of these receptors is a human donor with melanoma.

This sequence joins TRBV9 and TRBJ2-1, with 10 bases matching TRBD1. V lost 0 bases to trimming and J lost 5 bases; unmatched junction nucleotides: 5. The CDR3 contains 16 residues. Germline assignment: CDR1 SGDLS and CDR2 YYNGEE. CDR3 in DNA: TGTGCCAGCAGCGTAGGAGGGACAGGGGATCACAATGAGCAGTTCTTC. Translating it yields CASSVGGTGDHNEQFF.

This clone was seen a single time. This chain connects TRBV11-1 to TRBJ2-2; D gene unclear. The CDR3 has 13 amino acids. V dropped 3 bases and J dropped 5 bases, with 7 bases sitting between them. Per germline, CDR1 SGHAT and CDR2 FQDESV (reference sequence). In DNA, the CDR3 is TGTGCCAGCAGCTTCAGTGGGACCGGGGAGCTGTTTTTT. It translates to CASSFSGTGELFF.

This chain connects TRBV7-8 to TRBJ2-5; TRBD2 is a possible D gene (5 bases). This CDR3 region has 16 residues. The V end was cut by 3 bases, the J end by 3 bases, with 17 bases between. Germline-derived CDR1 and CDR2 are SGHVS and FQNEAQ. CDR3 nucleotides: TGTGCCAGCAGCTTTGGCGGAGGCCCACGGGAAGAGACCCAGTACTTC. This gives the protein CASSFGGGPREETQYF.

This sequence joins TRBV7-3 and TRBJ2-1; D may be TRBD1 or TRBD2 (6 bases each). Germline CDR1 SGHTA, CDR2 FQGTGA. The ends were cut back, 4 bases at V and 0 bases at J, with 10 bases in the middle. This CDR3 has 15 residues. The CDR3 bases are TGTGCCAGCAGCTCGGGGGCGAGCTCCTACAATGAGCAGTTCTTC. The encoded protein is CASSSGASSYNEQFF. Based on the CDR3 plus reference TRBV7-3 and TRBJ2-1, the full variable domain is GAGVSQTPSNKVTEKGKYVELRCDPISGHTALYWYRQSLGQGPEFLIYFQGTGAADDSGLPNDRFFAVRPEGSVSTLKIQRTERGDSAVYLCASSSGASSYNEQFFGPGTRLTVL.

The CDR3 loop is CASSQGGGRDPLHF. In DNA form, the CDR3 reads TGTGCCAGCAGCCAAGGCGGGGGGCGCGACCCCCTCCACTTT. The chain is built from TRBV7-9 and TRBJ1-6; perhaps TRBD1 as D (6 bases). The V and J ends lost 5 bases and 13 bases respectively, with 18 bases between them. CDR1 SEHNR and CDR2 FQNEAQ come from the germline V gene (reference sequence). The CDR3 consists of 14 residues.

The CDR3 sequence is CASSYVAGGYNEQFF. Here the CDR3 DNA reads TGCGCCAGCAGCTACGTAGCGGGGGGCTACAATGAGCAGTTCTTC. The chain has TRBV5-1 and TRBJ2-1; TRBD2 matches at 10 bases. Trimming took 3 bases from V and 3 from J; bases not matched to a gene: 3. The CDR3 consists of 15 residues. Germline CDR1 reads SGHRS; CDR2 reads YFSETQ.

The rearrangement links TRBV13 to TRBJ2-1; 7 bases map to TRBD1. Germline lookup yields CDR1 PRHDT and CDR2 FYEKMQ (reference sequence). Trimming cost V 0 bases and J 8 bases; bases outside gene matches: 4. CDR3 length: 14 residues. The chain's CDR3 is CASSLGRGTYEQFF. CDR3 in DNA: TGTGCCAGCAGCTTAGGCAGGGGGACCTATGAGCAGTTCTTC.

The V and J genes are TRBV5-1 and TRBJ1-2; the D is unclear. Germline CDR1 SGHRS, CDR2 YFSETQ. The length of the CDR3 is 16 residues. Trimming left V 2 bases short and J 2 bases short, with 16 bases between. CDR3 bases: TGCGCCAGCAGCTTACTCTCTAATGAAGCCAACTATGGCTACACCTTC. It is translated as CASSLLSNEANYGYTF.

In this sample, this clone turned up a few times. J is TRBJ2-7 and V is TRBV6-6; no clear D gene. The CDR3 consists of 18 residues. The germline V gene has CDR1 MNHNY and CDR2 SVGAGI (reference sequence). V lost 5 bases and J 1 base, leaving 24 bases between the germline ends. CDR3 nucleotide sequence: TGTGCCAGCAGTCCTTTCCTAAATGGGTTTCCGCCATCCTACGAGCAGTACTTC. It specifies CASSPFLNGFPPSYEQYF.

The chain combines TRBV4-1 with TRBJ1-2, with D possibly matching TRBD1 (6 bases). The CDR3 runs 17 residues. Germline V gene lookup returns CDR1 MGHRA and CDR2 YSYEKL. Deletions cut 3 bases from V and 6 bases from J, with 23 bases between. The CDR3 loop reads CASSQMPGQVAIHGYTF. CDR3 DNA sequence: TGCGCCAGCAGCCAGATGCCGGGACAAGTGGCGATTCATGGCTACACCTTC.

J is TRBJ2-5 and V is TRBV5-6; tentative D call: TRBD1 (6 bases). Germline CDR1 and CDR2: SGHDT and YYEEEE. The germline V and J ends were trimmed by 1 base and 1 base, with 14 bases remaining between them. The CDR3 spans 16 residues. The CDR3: CASSLWGRGSQETQYF. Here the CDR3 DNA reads TGTGCCAGCAGCTTGTGGGGGCGTGGGAGCCAAGAGACCCAGTACTTC.

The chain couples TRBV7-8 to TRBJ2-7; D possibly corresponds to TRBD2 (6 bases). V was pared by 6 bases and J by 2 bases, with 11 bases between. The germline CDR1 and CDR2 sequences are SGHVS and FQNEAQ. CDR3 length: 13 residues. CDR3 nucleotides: TGTGCCAGCAGAATCGGGGGAGCCTACGAGCAGTACTTC. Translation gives CASRIGGAYEQYF. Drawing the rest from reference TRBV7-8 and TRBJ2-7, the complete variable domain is GAGVSQSPRYKVAKRGQDVALRCDPISGHVSLFWYQQALGQGPEFLTYFQNEAQLDKSGLPSDRFFAERPEGSVSTLKIQRTQQEDSAVYLCASRIGGAYEQYFGPGTRLTVT.

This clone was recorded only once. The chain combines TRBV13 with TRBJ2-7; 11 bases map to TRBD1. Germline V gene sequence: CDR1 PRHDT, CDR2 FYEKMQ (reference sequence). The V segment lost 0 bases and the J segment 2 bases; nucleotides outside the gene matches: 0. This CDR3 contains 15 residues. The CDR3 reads CASSLGGQGAYEQYF. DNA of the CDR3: TGTGCCAGCAGCTTAGGGGGACAGGGGGCCTACGAGCAGTACTTC.